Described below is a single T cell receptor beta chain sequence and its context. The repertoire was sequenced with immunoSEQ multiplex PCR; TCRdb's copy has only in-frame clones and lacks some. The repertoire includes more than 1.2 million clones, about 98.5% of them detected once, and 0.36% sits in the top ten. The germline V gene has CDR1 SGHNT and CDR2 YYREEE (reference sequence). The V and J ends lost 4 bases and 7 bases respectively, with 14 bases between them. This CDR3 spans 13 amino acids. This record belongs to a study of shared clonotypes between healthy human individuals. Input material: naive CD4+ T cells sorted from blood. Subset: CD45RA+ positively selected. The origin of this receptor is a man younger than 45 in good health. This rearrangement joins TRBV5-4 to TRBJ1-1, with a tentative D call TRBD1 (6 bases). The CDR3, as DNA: TGTGCCAGCAGCCCTAGGGGGGCTCTTGAAGCTTTCTTT. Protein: CASSPRGALEAFF.